This entry describes one TCR beta chain. The target antigen is unknown. The data are from a study of cytomegalovirus exposure and HLA in healthy donors. Study results and caveats: Presence/absence results assume similar sequencing depth per donor, which may not hold.

The donors, nominally healthy at sampling, likely had unrecorded immune exposures. Trimming took off 4 bases at V and 5 bases at J, with 18 bases between the two ends. The V gene's germline CDR1 is SGHDT and CDR2 YYEEEE. The CDR3 runs 16 residues. The primer mix had 60 Vbeta and 13 Jbeta primers. The data were produced by immunoSEQ multiplex PCR, yet TCRdb's version contains in-frame clones alone and is incomplete. The table records roughly 190,000 clones, roughly 77% of them present only once. This TCR came from a woman between 50 and 59 years old in good health and CMV-seronegative. The chain has TRBV5-6 and TRBJ1-4, with a possible D match to TRBD1 (5 bases). The sample comprised PBMCs. CDR3 sequence (DNA): TGTGCCAGCAGCCCGGGGGGAGACGGCACCAATGAAAAACTGTTTTTT. The encoded protein is CASSPGGDGTNEKLFF.